Listed below are T cell receptor beta chains from one sample, sequenced in a study of blood T cells in healthy people across ages. TCRdb re-called the 5' RACE reads through MiXCR, storing one row per CDR3 protein. The sample has 710,000 or so distinct CDR3 sequences, 22% seen once. The source material was blood. Receptors were obtained from a man between 65 and 85 years old in good health. The CDR3 runs from the conserved cysteine through the conserved F or W. D genes are given only for firm matches. The size field is filled for only some rows; it gives once, few, many or a size class.

TRBD2,TRBJ2-1,NA,TRBV20-1,CSARPGLAGDEQFF,TGCAGTGCTAGACCGGGACTAGCGGGAGACGAGCAGTTCTTC
NA,TRBJ2-1,few,TRBV28,CASSSLFGESSYNEQFF,TGTGCCAGCAGTTCCCTATTTGGGGAGAGCTCCTACAATGAGCAGTTCTTC
NA,TRBJ2-5,NA,TRBV2,CASTGQNAPQETQYF,TGTGCCAGCACGGGACAAAATGCCCCACAAGAGACCCAGTACTTC
NA,TRBJ2-1,few,TRBV20-1,CSADPGPAHEQFF,TGCAGTGCTGATCCGGGACCAGCCCATGAGCAGTTCTTC
TRBD2,TRBJ2-3,few,TRBV20-1,CSASSLAASTDTQYF,TGCAGTGCTAGTTCTCTAGCGGCTAGCACAGATACGCAGTATTTT
NA,TRBJ1-6,NA,TRBV12-3/TRBV12-4,CASSLGRGRGGSPLHF,TGTGCCAGCAGTTTGGGTAGGGGAAGGGGAGGTTCACCCCTCCACTTT
NA,TRBJ2-7,few,TRBV19,CASSSTGNPSSEQYF,TGTGCCAGTAGTTCCACAGGGAATCCCTCTAGCGAGCAGTACTTC
NA,TRBJ1-2,many,TRBV24-1,CATSDRQRSWGYTF,TGTGCCACCAGTGACCGACAGCGTTCATGGGGCTACACCTTC
TRBD2,TRBJ2-1,few,TRBV20-1,CSASTQRGYNEQFF,TGCAGTGCTAGTACCCAGCGGGGGTACAATGAGCAGTTCTTC
TRBD1,TRBJ1-2,NA,TRBV20-1,CSATGGANYGYTF,TGCAGTGCAACAGGGGGCGCAAACTATGGCTACACCTTC
NA,TRBJ2-5,many,TRBV5-6,CASTSGLGAQTQYF,TGTGCCAGCACCTCGGGACTGGGCGCCCAGACCCAGTACTTC
TRBD1,TRBJ1-4,NA,TRBV7-9,CASSLATGDNEKLFF,TGTGCCAGCAGCTTAGCGACAGGGGATAATGAAAAACTGTTTTTT
TRBD1,TRBJ2-2,NA,TRBV29-1,CSVEQDRAAAGELFF,TGCAGCGTTGAACAAGACAGGGCGGCTGCCGGGGAGCTGTTTTTT
NA,TRBJ1-1,NA,TRBV7-9,CASSNTLQGWRTEAFF,TGTGCCAGCAGCAACACACTTCAGGGTTGGAGGACTGAAGCTTTCTTT
TRBD1,TRBJ1-2,few,TRBV7-6,CASSLRGTAF,TGTGCCAGCAGCTTACGAGGGACAGCCTTC
TRBD2,TRBJ2-4,NA,TRBV4-1,CASSQDILMYGTSGQIVAKNIQYF,TGCGCCAGCAGCCAAGATATTTTGATGTACGGGACTAGCGGCCAAATTGTAGCCAAAAACATTCAGTACTTC
NA,TRBJ2-1,once,TRBV5-6,CASSQPIGATNEQFF,TGTGCCAGCAGCCAACCAATCGGGGCAACCAATGAGCAGTTCTTC
NA,TRBJ2-3,few,TRBV4-2,CASSQRGGAGERTDTQYF,TGTGCCAGCAGCCAAAGGGGGGGGGCGGGGGAGCGCACAGATACGCAGTATTTT
NA,TRBJ1-5,NA,TRBV4-2,CASSQWEGIQPQHF,TGTGCCAGCAGCCAGTGGGAAGGGATTCAGCCCCAGCATTTT
TRBD1,TRBJ2-1,NA,TRBV27,CASSRTGTYNEQFF,TGTGCCAGCAGCCGGACAGGGACTTACAATGAGCAGTTCTTC
TRBD1,TRBJ2-1,few,TRBV7-2,CASSFSVGGTYNEQFF,TGTGCCAGCAGCTTTTCTGTAGGGGGCACCTACAATGAGCAGTTCTTC
NA,TRBJ2-1,NA,TRBV28,CASSSPGPLGDEQFF,TGTGCCAGCAGTTCGCCGGGACCCTTAGGCGATGAGCAGTTCTTC
NA,TRBJ1-2,NA,TRBV6-2/TRBV6-3,CAGSPGWDYDYGYTF,TGTGCCGGCAGCCCAGGGTGGGACTACGACTATGGCTACACCTTC
NA,TRBJ2-1,few,TRBV6-6,CASRDWSYNEQFF,TGTGCCAGCAGGGACTGGTCCTACAATGAGCAGTTCTTC
NA,TRBJ2-1,few,TRBV14,CASSQVSLGRIEQFF,TGTGCCAGCAGCCAAGTCTCTTTAGGAAGGATTGAGCAGTTCTTC
NA,TRBJ2-1,NA,TRBV12-3/TRBV12-4,CASSSPGTNNNEQFF,TGTGCCAGCAGTTCCCCCGGGACCAATAACAATGAGCAGTTCTTC
NA,TRBJ1-5,NA,TRBV6-2/TRBV6-3,CASSLPGAGGQPQHF,TGTGCCAGCAGTTTGCCGGGGGCGGGTGGTCAGCCCCAGCATTTT
NA,TRBJ1-2,few,TRBV7-9,CASSLQGIGYGYTF,TGTGCCAGCAGCTTGCAGGGGATCGGCTATGGCTACACCTTC